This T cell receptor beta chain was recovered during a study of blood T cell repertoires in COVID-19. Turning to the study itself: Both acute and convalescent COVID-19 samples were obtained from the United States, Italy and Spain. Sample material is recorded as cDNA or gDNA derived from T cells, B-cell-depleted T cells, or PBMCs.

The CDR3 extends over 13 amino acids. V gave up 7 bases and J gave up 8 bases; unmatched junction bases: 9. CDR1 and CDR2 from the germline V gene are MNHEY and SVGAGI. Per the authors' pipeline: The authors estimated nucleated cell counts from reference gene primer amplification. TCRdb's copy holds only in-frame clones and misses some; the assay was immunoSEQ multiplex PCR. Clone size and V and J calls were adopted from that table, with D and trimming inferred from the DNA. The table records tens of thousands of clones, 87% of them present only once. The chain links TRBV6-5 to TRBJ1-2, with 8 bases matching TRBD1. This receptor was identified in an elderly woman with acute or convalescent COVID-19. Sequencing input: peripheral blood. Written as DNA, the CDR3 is TGTGCCAGCATCGGTGCAGGGGGCGGAGGCTACACCTTC. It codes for CASIGAGGGGYTF.